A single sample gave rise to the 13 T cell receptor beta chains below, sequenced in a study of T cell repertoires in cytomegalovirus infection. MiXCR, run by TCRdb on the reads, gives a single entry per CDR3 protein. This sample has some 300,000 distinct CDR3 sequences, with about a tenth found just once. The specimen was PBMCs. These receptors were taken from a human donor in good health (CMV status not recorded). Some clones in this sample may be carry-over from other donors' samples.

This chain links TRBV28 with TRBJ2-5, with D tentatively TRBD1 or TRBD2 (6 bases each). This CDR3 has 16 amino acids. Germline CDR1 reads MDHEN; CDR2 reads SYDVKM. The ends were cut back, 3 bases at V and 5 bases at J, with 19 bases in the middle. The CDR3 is CASSLKGGPKRETQYF. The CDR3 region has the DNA TGTGCCAGCAGTTTGAAGGGGGGACCTAAGCGGGAGACCCAGTACTTC.

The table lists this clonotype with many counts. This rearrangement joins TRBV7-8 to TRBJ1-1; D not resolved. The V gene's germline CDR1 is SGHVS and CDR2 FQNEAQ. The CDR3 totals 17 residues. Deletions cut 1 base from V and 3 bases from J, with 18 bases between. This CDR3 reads CASSLVSVSGSDTEAFF. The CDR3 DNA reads TGTGCCAGCAGCTTAGTTTCGGTTTCGGGGTCTGACACTGAAGCTTTCTTT. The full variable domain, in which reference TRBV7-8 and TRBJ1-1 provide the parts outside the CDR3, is GAGVSQSPRYKVAKRGQDVALRCDPISGHVSLFWYQQALGQGPEFLTYFQNEAQLDKSGLPSDRFFAERPEGSVSTLKIQRTQQEDSAVYLCASSLVSVSGSDTEAFFGQGTRLTVV.

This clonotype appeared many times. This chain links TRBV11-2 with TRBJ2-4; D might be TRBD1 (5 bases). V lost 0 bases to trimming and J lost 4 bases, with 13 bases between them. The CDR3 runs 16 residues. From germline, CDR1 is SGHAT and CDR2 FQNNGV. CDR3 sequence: CASSLDGRAGKNIQYF. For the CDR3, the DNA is TGTGCCAGCAGCTTAGACGGCAGGGCAGGGAAAAACATTCAGTACTTC.

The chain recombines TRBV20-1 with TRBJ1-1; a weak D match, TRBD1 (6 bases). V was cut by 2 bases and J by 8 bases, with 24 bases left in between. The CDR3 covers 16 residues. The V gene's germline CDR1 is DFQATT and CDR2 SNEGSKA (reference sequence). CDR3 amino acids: CSARSIEKVGGKEAFF. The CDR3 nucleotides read TGCAGTGCTAGATCCATCGAGAAGGTGGGGGGCAAAGAAGCTTTCTTT.

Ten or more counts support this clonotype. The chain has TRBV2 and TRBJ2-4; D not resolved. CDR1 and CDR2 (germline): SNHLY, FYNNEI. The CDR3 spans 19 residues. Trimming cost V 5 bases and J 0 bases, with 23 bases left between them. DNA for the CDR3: TGTGCCAGCAGTAGTCCGAGGACCCCGCACACCCTAGCCAAAAACATTCAGTACTTC. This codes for CASSSPRTPHTLAKNIQYF.

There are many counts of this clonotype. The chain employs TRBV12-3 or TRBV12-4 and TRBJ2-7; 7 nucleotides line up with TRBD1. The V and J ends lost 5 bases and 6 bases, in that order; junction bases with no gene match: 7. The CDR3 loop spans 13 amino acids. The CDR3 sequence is CASSPGTVGEQYV. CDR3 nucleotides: TGTGCCAGCAGTCCAGGGACAGTGGGCGAGCAGTACGTC.

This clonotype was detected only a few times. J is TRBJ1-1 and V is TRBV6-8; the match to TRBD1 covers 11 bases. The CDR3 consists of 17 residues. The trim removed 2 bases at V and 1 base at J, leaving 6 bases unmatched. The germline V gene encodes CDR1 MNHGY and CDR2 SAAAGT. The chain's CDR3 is CASSYQRTGGSNTEAFF. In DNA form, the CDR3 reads TGTGCCAGCAGTTACCAAAGGACAGGGGGCTCGAACACTGAAGCTTTCTTT.

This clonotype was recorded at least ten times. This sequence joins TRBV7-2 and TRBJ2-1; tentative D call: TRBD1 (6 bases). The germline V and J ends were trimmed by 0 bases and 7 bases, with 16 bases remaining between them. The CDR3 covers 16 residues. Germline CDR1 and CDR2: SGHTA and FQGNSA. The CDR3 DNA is TGTGCCAGCAGCTTAGCTTACAGGGAAATCGGGAATGAGCAGTTCTTC. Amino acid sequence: CASSLAYREIGNEQFF.

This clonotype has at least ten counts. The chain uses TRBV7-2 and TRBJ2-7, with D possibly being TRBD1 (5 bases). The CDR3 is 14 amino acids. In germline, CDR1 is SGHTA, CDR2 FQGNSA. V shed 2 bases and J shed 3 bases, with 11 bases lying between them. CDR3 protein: CASSLIRASYEQYF. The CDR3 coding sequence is TGTGCCAGCAGCTTAATCAGGGCCAGCTACGAGCAGTACTTC.

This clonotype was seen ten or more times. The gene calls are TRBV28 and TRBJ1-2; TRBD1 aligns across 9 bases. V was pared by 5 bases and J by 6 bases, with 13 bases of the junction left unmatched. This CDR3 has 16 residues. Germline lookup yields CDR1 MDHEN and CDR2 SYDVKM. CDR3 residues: CASSLYRDRALDGYTF. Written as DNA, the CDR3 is TGTGCCAGCAGTCTGTACCGGGACAGGGCTTTGGATGGCTACACCTTC.

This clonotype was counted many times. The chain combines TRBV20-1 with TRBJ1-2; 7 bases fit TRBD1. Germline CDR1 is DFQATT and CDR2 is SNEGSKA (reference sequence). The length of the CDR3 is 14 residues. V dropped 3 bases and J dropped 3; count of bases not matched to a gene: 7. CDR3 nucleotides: TGCAGTGCTAGGGCGACAGGGTTAGACTATGGCTACACCTTC. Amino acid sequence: CSARATGLDYGYTF.

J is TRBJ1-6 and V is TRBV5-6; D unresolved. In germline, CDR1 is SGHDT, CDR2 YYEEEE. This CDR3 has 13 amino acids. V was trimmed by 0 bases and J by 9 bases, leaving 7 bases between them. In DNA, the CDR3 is TGTGCCAGCAGCTTGGGATGGGGTTCACCCCTCCACTTT. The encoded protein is CASSLGWGSPLHF. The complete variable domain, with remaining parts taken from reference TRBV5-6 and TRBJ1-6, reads DAGVTQSPTHLIKTRGQQVTLRCSPKSGHDTVSWYQQALGQGPQFIFQYYEEEERQRGNFPDRFSGHQFPNYSSELNVNALLLGDSALYLCASSLGWGSPLHFGNGTRLTVT.

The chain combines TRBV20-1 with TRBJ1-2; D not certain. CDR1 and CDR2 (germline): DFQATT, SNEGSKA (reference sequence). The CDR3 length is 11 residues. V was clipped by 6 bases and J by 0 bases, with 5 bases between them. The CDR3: CSAPANYGYTF. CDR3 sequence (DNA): TGCAGTGCCCCAGCTAACTATGGCTACACCTTC.